This TCR beta chain was documented in a study of CD8 T cells in Susac syndrome. CD8+ and CD4+ T cells from blood underwent TCR beta sequencing, which was carried out in a high-throughput format. RNA was extracted with the RNeasy kit, and a quantity of about 0.45 to 1 ug was reverse transcribed using random hexamers. Amplification of TCR beta CDR3 across 54 Vbeta and 13 Jbeta was performed with immunoSEQ multiplex PCR. TCRdb passed the immunoSEQ multiplex PCR reads through MiXCR, listing each CDR3 protein once. This sample has roughly 200,000 distinct CDR3 sequences; approximately 94% occur once, and the top ten carry 0.12%. The receptor was isolated from a human donor with Susac syndrome. Sequences were obtained from CD4+ T cells from PBMCs.

CDR3 in amino acids: CASSHGATSGYNEQFF. CDR3 nucleotide sequence: TGTGCCAGCAGCCATGGGGCTACTAGCGGATACAATGAGCAGTTCTTC. This chain joins TRBV7-8 and TRBJ2-1; 8 bases line up with TRBD2. With V trimmed by 5 bases and J by 4 bases, 10 bases remained unmatched. Per germline, CDR1 SGHVS and CDR2 FQNEAQ. This CDR3 is 16 amino acids long.